This passage covers 11 T cell receptor beta chains from one sample sequenced in a study of T-cell reconstitution after alpha-beta-depleted transplantation in children (dated by TCRdb to 2016 to 2017). The library was built by means of PCR. Sequencing instrument: Illumina HiSeq 2500. Molecular barcoding was employed in the preparation of TCR libraries, with unique molecular identifiers being used to normalize TCRbeta repertoire quantification. Using fastp at Q25 and MiXCR, TCRdb reprocessed the public reads and kept productive beta chains. One record per CDR3 amino acid sequence lists the most common genes and DNA. A total of a few hundred thousand distinct CDR3 sequences appear in this sample, 10% to 15% of them only once. The biggest ten clones account for around 2% of the sample. The sample's treatment or condition label, decoded: allogeneic hematopoietic cell transplantation with graft depleted of TCRalphabeta T cells and CD19 B cells.

Sequenced here: PBMCs, mostly from graft donor cells, sampled 360 days after TCRalphabeta/CD19-depleted stem cell transplant. These TCRs come from a male patient between 5 and 17 years old who had a stem cell transplant for acute myeloid leukemia, so the T cells may come from the graft donor.

The rearrangement joins TRBV5-1 to TRBJ1-3, with a possible D match to TRBD1 (5 bases). Trimming pared 3 bases from V and 0 bases from J, leaving 13 bases between. The CDR3 totals 16 residues. CDR1 and CDR2 (germline): SGHRS, YFSETQ. CDR3 in amino acids: CASSYRQSSSGNTIYF. The CDR3 DNA reads TGCGCCAGCAGCTACCGACAGTCGAGCTCTGGAAACACCATATATTTT.

The gene calls are TRBV3-1 and TRBJ2-3; D gene unclear. Between the trimmed V and J ends, which lost 5 bases and 0 bases, there was a span of 9 bases. Germline V gives CDR1 LGHDT, CDR2 YNNKEL (reference sequence). The CDR3 sequence is 14 residues long. CDR3 residues: CASSERVSTDTQYF. CDR3 sequence (DNA): TGTGCCAGCAGCGAACGGGTCAGCACAGATACGCAGTATTTT.

In its sample, this clonotype was seen a few times. The V call is TRBV29-1, the J call TRBJ1-2; weak D call: TRBD1 (5 bases). Trimming shortened V by 8 bases and J by 8 bases, and 12 bases separated the two germline ends. Germline V gives CDR1 SQVTM, CDR2 ANQGSEA. The CDR3 spans 10 residues. The CDR3 nucleotides read TGCAGCAGTGACGGGGACGGCTACACCTTC. Translated, it gives CSSDGDGYTF.

This clonotype was counted a few times. The gene calls are TRBV20-1 and TRBJ2-2; D might be TRBD2 (5 bases). V was trimmed by 4 bases and J by 3 bases, leaving 9 bases between them. The CDR3 sequence is 13 residues long. Germline V CDR1 and CDR2: DFQATT, SNEGSKA (reference sequence). The CDR3 is CSATSDYTGELFF. CDR3 nucleotides: TGCAGTGCTACTTCGGACTACACCGGGGAGCTGTTTTTT.

V and J are TRBV4-1 and TRBJ2-7; no definite D call. In germline, CDR1 is MGHRA, CDR2 YSYEKL. V shed 1 base and J shed 3 bases, with 7 bases lying between them. The CDR3 contains 13 residues. CDR3 sequence (DNA): TGCGCCAGCAGCCAAGCAAAGGACTACGAGCAGTACTTC. It yields the protein CASSQAKDYEQYF.

This clonotype was found many times. The V gene is TRBV19, the J gene TRBJ2-1; 14 nucleotides align to TRBD2. The CDR3 is 16 residues long. Germline V gene data show CDR1 as LNHDA and CDR2 as SQIVND (reference sequence). The trim removed 2 bases at V and 9 bases at J, leaving 6 bases unmatched. In DNA form, the CDR3 reads TGTGCCAGTAGTATAATGGGACTAGCGGGAGTAGGTGAGCAGTTCTTC. Residues: CASSIMGLAGVGEQFF.

The chain uses TRBV20-1 and TRBJ1-5; TRBD1 is a possible D gene (5 bases). Trimming removed 3 bases from V and 8 bases from J, with 17 bases in between. The CDR3 is 14 residues long. Germline loops: CDR1 DFQATT, CDR2 SNEGSKA (reference sequence). The CDR3 reads CSARGQGLSEPQHF. CDR3 DNA: TGCAGTGCTAGGGGCCAGGGCCTATCGGAGCCCCAGCATTTT.

The rearrangement links TRBV14 to TRBJ2-3; 7 bases map to TRBD2. J was trimmed by 3 bases and V by 4 bases; bases with no gene match: 13. The CDR3 length is 17 residues. CDR1 and CDR2 (germline): SGHDN, FVKESK. The CDR3 reads CASSPEWAGVRTDTQYF. In DNA, the CDR3 is TGTGCCAGCAGCCCCGAGTGGGCGGGAGTGAGGACAGATACGCAGTATTTT.

This clonotype was recorded a few times. V gene TRBV15 combines with J gene TRBJ1-5; D call uncertain. CDR1 is LNHNV, CDR2 YYDKDF, per germline (reference sequence). The ends were cut back, 0 bases at V and 4 bases at J, with 7 bases in the middle. CDR3 length equals 14 residues. The CDR3: CATSRDSVNQPQHF. DNA for the CDR3: TGTGCCACCAGCAGAGATTCGGTTAATCAGCCCCAGCATTTT.

This clonotype has a handful of counts. The gene calls are TRBV11-3 and TRBJ1-5; D is perhaps TRBD1 (5 bases). CDR1 and CDR2 from the germline V gene are SGHNT and YENEEA. Trimming left V 5 bases short and J 7 bases short, with 18 bases between. CDR3 length: 15 residues. The CDR3 sequence is CASSPRGDPGQPQHF. The CDR3 DNA reads TGTGCCAGCAGCCCCCGGGGGGATCCGGGGCAGCCCCAGCATTTT. The complete variable domain, with remaining parts taken from reference TRBV11-3 and TRBJ1-5, reads EAGVVQSPRYKIIEKKQPVAFWCNPISGHNTLYWYLQNLGQGPELLIRYENEEAVDDSQLPKDRFSAERLKGVDSTLKIQPAELGDSAVYLCASSPRGDPGQPQHFGDGTRLSIL.

This chain uses TRBV27 with TRBJ2-1, with 7 bases identical to TRBD2. Germline CDR1 is MNHEY and CDR2 is SMNVEV (reference sequence). V gave up 4 bases and J gave up 2 bases; unmatched junction bases: 2. The CDR3 totals 14 residues. The CDR3 region has the DNA TGTGCCAGCAGTTCTGCGGGGGCCTACAATGAGCAGTTCTTC. Residues: CASSSAGAYNEQFF.